These 7 T cell receptor beta chains share one sample of origin, sequenced in a study of vaccination effects on CD4 cells after COVID-19. Prior to sequencing, the ViraFEST assay stimulated PBMC with viral peptide pools, which expanded the antigen-specific CD4+ T cells. Researchers isolated CD4+ T cells once about eleven days of culture had elapsed. The healthy vaccine recipients, who had no prior SARS-CoV-2 infection, showed negative nucleocapsid antibodies. Measured with immunoSEQ multiplex PCR; TCRdb has only the in-frame clones, and not every one. This sample has 35,000 to 50,000 clones; roughly 72% occur once, and the top ten carry under 14%. These TCRs are of unknown antigen specificity. Here the sequenced sample was CD4+ T cells from PBMCs cultured with SARS-CoV-2 spike peptides, taken before COVID-19 vaccination. The receptors were sampled from a human donor who received a COVID-19 vaccine.

The CDR3, as DNA: TGTGCCACCAACAGGGACCTATATGGCTACACCTTC. Protein product: CATNRDLYGYTF. V gene TRBV19 combines with J gene TRBJ1-2; tentatively, D is TRBD1 (6 bases). Germline V gene data show CDR1 as LNHDA and CDR2 as SQIVND (reference sequence). The CDR3 consists of 12 residues. The V end was cut by 10 bases, the J end by 5 bases, with 14 bases between.

The chain employs TRBV5-1 and TRBJ2-6, with D hard to call. The V end lost 4 bases, the J end lost 2 bases, and 10 bases lay between the germline ends. Per the germline V gene, CDR1 is SGHRS and CDR2 is YFSETQ. The CDR3 consists of 15 residues. CDR3 protein: CASSPGITGANVLTF. CDR3 nucleotide sequence: TGCGCCAGCAGCCCCGGTATCACTGGGGCCAACGTCCTGACTTTC.

The chain couples TRBV9 to TRBJ1-3; D is ambiguous. The CDR3 extends over 15 amino acids. Germline CDR1 reads SGDLS; CDR2 reads YYNGEE. V lost 5 bases, J lost 4 bases, and 16 bases lay in between. CDR3 in DNA: TGTGCCAGCAGTGAGAGACCTTCCCTCGGAAACACCATATATTTT. Translation gives CASSERPSLGNTIYF.

J is TRBJ1-3 and V is TRBV6-5; the D is unclear. The germline V gene encodes CDR1 MNHEY and CDR2 SVGAGI. This CDR3 region has 13 residues. Trimming removed 6 bases from V and 4 bases from J, with 10 bases in between. The CDR3 DNA reads TGTGCCAGCAGGCGAGCCGGGGGAAACACCATATATTTT. Translated: CASRRAGGNTIYF.

The chain links TRBV28 to TRBJ2-5, with no clear D. The CDR3 runs 16 residues. Trimming stripped 7 bases from V and 2 bases from J, with 20 bases between. CDR1 is MDHEN and CDR2 is SYDVKM in the germline V gene. For the CDR3, the DNA is TGTGCCAGCAATCCCCAGGCCAGCTTTGGTCAAGAGACCCAGTACTTC. It is translated as CASNPQASFGQETQYF.

CDR3 protein: CASSRHPTGDSGANVLTF. The CDR3 nucleotides read TGTGCCAGCAGTCGACATCCTACAGGGGACTCTGGGGCCAACGTCCTGACTTTC. V usage is TRBV6-6 and J usage is TRBJ2-6; the match to TRBD1 covers 7 bases. Germline CDR1 reads MNHNY; CDR2 reads SVGAGI (reference sequence). The length of the CDR3 is 18 residues. V lost 5 bases to trimming and J lost 0 bases; unmatched junction nucleotides: 10.

V usage is TRBV7-9 and J usage is TRBJ2-7; unclear D gene. Germline-derived CDR1 and CDR2 are SEHNR and FQNEAQ (reference sequence). The length of the CDR3 is 15 residues. Trimming cost V 1 base and J 5 bases, with 15 bases left between them. The chain's CDR3 is CASSLGVRSKDEQYV. CDR3 DNA sequence: TGTGCCAGCAGCTTAGGGGTCAGGTCTAAGGACGAGCAGTACGTC.